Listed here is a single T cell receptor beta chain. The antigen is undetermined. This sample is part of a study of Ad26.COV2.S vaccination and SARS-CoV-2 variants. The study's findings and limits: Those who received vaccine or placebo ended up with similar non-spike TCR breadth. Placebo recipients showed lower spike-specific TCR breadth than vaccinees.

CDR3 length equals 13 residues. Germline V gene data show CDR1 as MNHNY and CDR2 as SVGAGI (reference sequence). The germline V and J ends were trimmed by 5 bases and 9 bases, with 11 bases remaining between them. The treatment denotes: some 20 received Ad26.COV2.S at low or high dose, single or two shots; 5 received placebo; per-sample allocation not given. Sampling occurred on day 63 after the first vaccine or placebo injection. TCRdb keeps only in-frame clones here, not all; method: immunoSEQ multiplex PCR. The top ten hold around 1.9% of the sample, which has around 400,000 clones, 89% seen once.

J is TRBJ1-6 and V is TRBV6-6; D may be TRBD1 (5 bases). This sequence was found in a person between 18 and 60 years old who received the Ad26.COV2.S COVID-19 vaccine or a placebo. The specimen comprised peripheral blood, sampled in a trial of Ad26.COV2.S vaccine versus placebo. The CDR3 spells CASSVGESSPLHF. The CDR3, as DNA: TGTGCCAGCAGTGTGGGGGAGAGTTCACCCCTCCACTTT.